This passage covers 18 T cell receptor beta chains from one sample sequenced in a study. TCRdb reprocessed the 5' RACE reads via MiXCR and lists one record per CDR3 protein. Among fewer than 12,000 distinct CDR3 sequences listed, 15% to 20% were seen once. Treg sorting used a CD4+CD25+CD127-/low gate. The sequencing sample was made of Tregs sorted from a lymph node. Receptors originate from a female donor with breast cancer.

This clonotype was detected many times. The V gene is TRBV18, the J gene TRBJ2-7; 12 bases are a match to TRBD2. Germline values: CDR1 KGHSH, CDR2 LQKENI. V was pared by 6 bases and J by 4 bases, with 10 bases of the junction left unmatched. There are 16 residues in the CDR3. DNA for the CDR3: TGTGCCAGCTCTCCCATGACTAGCGGGAGTGTGTACGAGCAGTACTTC. Protein: CASSPMTSGSVYEQYF.

This clonotype has a count of ten or more. The genes are TRBV7-2 and TRBJ2-7; 7 bases are a match to TRBD2. The trim removed 2 bases at V and 3 bases at J, leaving 4 bases unmatched. The CDR3 spans 14 residues. Germline CDR1 reads SGHTA; CDR2 reads FQGNSA. The CDR3 coding sequence is TGTGCCAGCAGCTTACGCGGGGACTACTACGAGCAGTACTTC. Its translation is CASSLRGDYYEQYF.

This clonotype is judged medium-sized. The chain is built from TRBV6-2 or TRBV6-3 and TRBJ2-1; 8 nucleotides agree with TRBD2. Per the germline V gene, CDR1 is MNHEY and CDR2 is SVGEGT. The CDR3 contains 14 residues. V shed 5 bases and J 4 bases; nucleotides not matched to a gene: 4. The DNA of the CDR3 is TGTGCCAGCAGTCGCGGGACTAGTTACAATGAGCAGTTCTTC. It yields the protein CASSRGTSYNEQFF.

The CDR3 here is CASSLTGPTDTQYF. In DNA form, the CDR3 reads TGTGCCAGCAGTCTGACTGGGCCCACAGATACGCAGTATTTT. The chain employs TRBV12-3 or TRBV12-4 and TRBJ2-3; no clear D. V was shortened by 5 bases and J by 2 bases, with 11 bases between the two germline ends. The CDR3 has 14 residues.

The rearrangement links TRBV2 to TRBJ1-1; tentatively, D is TRBD1 (6 bases). V was pared by 5 bases and J by 7 bases, with 17 bases between. Germline V lookup: CDR1 SNHLY, CDR2 FYNNEI. The CDR3 loop spans 14 amino acids. The CDR3 sequence: CASSKQGYGDEAFF. CDR3 nucleotides: TGTGCCAGCAGTAAACAGGGCTATGGTGATGAAGCTTTCTTT.

The chain is built from TRBV5-1 and TRBJ2-3; 8 bases map to TRBD2. The CDR3 has 15 amino acids. J lost 4 bases, V lost 4 bases, and 8 bases had no gene match. The germline V gene has CDR1 SGHRS and CDR2 YFSETQ. The CDR3 region has the DNA TGCGCCAGCAGCCCGTCGGCGGGAGGCCCAGATACGCAGTATTTT. Protein product: CASSPSAGGPDTQYF.

V gene TRBV7-9 combines with J gene TRBJ2-1; D not resolved. This CDR3 has 15 amino acids. V shed 5 bases and J shed 8 bases, with 19 bases lying between them. Germline V gene data show CDR1 as SEHNR and CDR2 as FQNEAQ (reference sequence). DNA of the CDR3: TGTGCCAGCAGCAAAAGGTCCTGCTTTTCGGATGAGCAGTTCTTC. This codes for CASSKRSCFSDEQFF. The full variable domain, with the rest looked up from reference TRBV7-9 and TRBJ2-1, is DTGVSQNPRHKITKRGQNVTFRCDPISEHNRLYWYRQTLGQGPEFLTYFQNEAQLEKSRLLSDRFSAERPKGSFSTLEIQRTEQGDSAMYLCASSKRSCFSDEQFFGPGTRLTVL.

Ten or more counts support this clonotype. This CDR3 reads CSVVGENTEAFF. For the CDR3, the DNA is TGCAGCGTTGTGGGTGAGAACACTGAAGCTTTCTTT. The V gene is TRBV29-1, the J gene TRBJ1-1, with D uncertain. Per germline, CDR1 SQVTM and CDR2 ANQGSEA. With 4 bases removed from V and 1 base from J, the gap between germline ends came to 7 bases. The CDR3 loop spans 12 amino acids.

The table lists this clonotype with many counts. J is TRBJ1-2 and V is TRBV14, with TRBD1 identical over 9 bases. Per the germline V gene, CDR1 is SGHDN and CDR2 is FVKESK. The CDR3 has 14 amino acids. The J segment lost 5 bases and the V segment lost 1 base, leaving 2 bases of the junction unmatched. CDR3 region: CASSQVQGAYGYTF. CDR3 DNA: TGTGCCAGCAGCCAAGTACAGGGGGCGTATGGCTACACCTTC.

Within the sample, this clonotype is medium-sized (0.01 to 0.1%). This chain uses TRBV5-1 with TRBJ2-7; 10 bases agree with TRBD1. V lost 4 bases and J lost 3; bases outside the gene matches: 4. Looked up from germline, CDR1 is SGHRS and CDR2 is YFSETQ. The CDR3 totals 14 residues. In DNA form, the CDR3 reads TGCGCCAGCAGCCCGGGACAGGGGTTCTACGAGCAGTACTTC. This codes for CASSPGQGFYEQYF.

This clonotype was recorded many times. The rearrangement joins TRBV3-1 to TRBJ2-7, with unresolved D. V was shortened by 4 bases and J by 2 bases, with 15 bases between the two germline ends. The CDR3 contains 15 residues. The germline V gene has CDR1 LGHDT and CDR2 YNNKEL (reference sequence). CDR3 sequence: CASSLGLWNTYEQYF. CDR3 sequence (DNA): TGTGCCAGCAGCCTTGGATTGTGGAACACCTACGAGCAGTACTTC.

This clonotype was counted a few times. A much larger clonotype is one base distant, so this may be a read error. V gene TRBV5-1 combines with J gene TRBJ2-7; no clear D gene. The CDR3 runs to 14 residues. The germline V and J ends were trimmed by 3 bases and 2 bases, with 12 bases remaining between them. Germline V gene lookup returns CDR1 SGHRS and CDR2 YFSETQ. CDR3 coding DNA: TGCGCCAGCAGCTCCAGTACGCCGGCCTACGAGCAGTACTTC. Translated, it gives CASSSSTPAYEQYF.

This clonotype appeared many times. The rearrangement uses TRBV4-1 and TRBJ1-5; D is undetermined. The CDR3 spans 16 residues. The V gene's germline CDR1 is MGHRA and CDR2 YSYEKL. The ends were cut back, 2 bases at V and 0 bases at J, with 11 bases in the middle. The CDR3 protein is CASSQLHILSNQPQHF. The CDR3, as DNA: TGCGCCAGCAGCCAACTTCATATCCTTAGCAATCAGCCCCAGCATTTT.

On this clonotype: A single base separates this from a much larger clone, so it may be a read error. The chain links TRBV5-3 to TRBJ1-1; D call uncertain. TRBV5-3 has ORF status, its function being uncertain. This CDR3 is 11 amino acids long. V was clipped by 6 bases and J by 1 base, with 4 bases between them. CDR3 sequence: CARMQNTEAFF. The CDR3, as DNA: TGTGCCAGAATGCAGAACACTGAAGCTTTCTTT.

J is TRBJ2-7 and V is TRBV5-5; TRBD1 matches at 10 bases. V lost 5 bases, J lost 5 bases, and 7 bases stayed unmatched. CDR3 length equals 14 residues. Germline V gene data show CDR1 as SGHKS and CDR2 as YYEKEE (reference sequence). CDR3 protein: CASRRPGQGNEQYF. In DNA form, the CDR3 reads TGTGCCAGCAGACGTCCGGGACAGGGGAACGAGCAGTACTTC.

Within the sample, this clonotype is medium-sized. DNA of the CDR3: TGTGCCAGCAGGGAAAACAGGGTTTCTGGGGCCAACGTCCTGACTTTC. Residues: CASRENRVSGANVLTF. The rearrangement uses TRBV27 and TRBJ2-6; tentative D call: TRBD1 (6 bases). With 6 bases removed from V and 1 base from J, the gap between germline ends came to 13 bases. Germline V lookup: CDR1 MNHEY, CDR2 SMNVEV (reference sequence). CDR3 length: 16 amino acids.

By sample share, this clonotype is medium-sized. The rearrangement links TRBV12-3 or TRBV12-4 to TRBJ2-3, with 7 bases lining up with TRBD1. The CDR3 is 14 residues long. J was trimmed by 1 base and V by 7 bases; bases with no gene match: 5. CDR3 sequence reads: CASKQGFGTDTQYF. In DNA, the CDR3 is TGTGCCAGCAAACAGGGGTTTGGCACAGATACGCAGTATTTT.

In this sample, this clonotype turned up a few times. The conserved final phenylalanine or tryptophan is absent from the CDR3, which likely points to a read error. The V call is TRBV5-4, the J call TRBJ1-6; 7 bases line up with TRBD1. V dropped 4 bases and J dropped 6; count of bases not matched to a gene: 7. Per the germline V gene, CDR1 is SGHNT and CDR2 is YYREEE (reference sequence). This CDR3 contains 15 residues. CDR3 sequence reads: CASSRGQGGNSPLHL. The DNA of the CDR3 is TGTGCCAGCAGCCGTGGCCAGGGGGGTAATTCACCCCTCCACCTT.